The clone carrying this TCR beta chain was observed a few times. Trimming left V 5 bases short and J 5 bases short, with 18 bases between. This CDR3 has 15 residues. The TCRbeta library was prepared with unique molecular identifiers. TCRdb redid the calling of the PCR reads with MiXCR, one entry per CDR3 protein. Of more than 300,000 distinct CDR3 sequences in the sample, about 17% were seen once. This specimen belongs to a study of T-cell reconstitution after alpha-beta-depleted transplantation in children. This sequence was found in a male patient under 10 years old who had a stem cell transplant for acute lymphoblastic leukemia, so the T cells may come from the graft donor. The sample was PBMCs, mostly from graft donor cells, taken 360 days after TCRalphabeta/CD19-depleted stem cell transplant. This chain uses TRBV12-3 or TRBV12-4 with TRBJ2-5, with TRBD2 as a possible D gene (5 bases). The CDR3 sequence: CASSPEDGLSETQYF. Written as DNA, the CDR3 is TGTGCCAGCAGTCCGGAAGACGGACTGTCGGAGACCCAGTACTTC.